This TCR beta chain was captured in a study of cytomegalovirus exposure and HLA in healthy donors. Some clones are missing from TCRdb's copy, which holds only in-frame ones; the method was immunoSEQ multiplex PCR. The table records almost 75,000 clones, approximately 86% of them present only once. The CDR3 loop spans 12 amino acids. V was cut by 1 base and J by 15 bases, with 13 bases left in between. Germline values: CDR1 SGHTA, CDR2 FQGNSA. Study-level findings and limits: Some TCR beta chains (roughly 160 of them) were listed as cytomegalovirus-associated.

As concerns this clone: Its antigen is unknown.

The rearrangement joins TRBV7-2 to TRBJ2-1, with D possibly being TRBD1 (5 bases). The sequence was obtained from a man younger than 45 in good health and CMV-seronegative. Specimen: PBMCs. For the CDR3, the DNA is TGTGCCAGCAGCTTAGGGTGGGGCCTGGGGTTCTTC. Its protein product is CASSLGWGLGFF.